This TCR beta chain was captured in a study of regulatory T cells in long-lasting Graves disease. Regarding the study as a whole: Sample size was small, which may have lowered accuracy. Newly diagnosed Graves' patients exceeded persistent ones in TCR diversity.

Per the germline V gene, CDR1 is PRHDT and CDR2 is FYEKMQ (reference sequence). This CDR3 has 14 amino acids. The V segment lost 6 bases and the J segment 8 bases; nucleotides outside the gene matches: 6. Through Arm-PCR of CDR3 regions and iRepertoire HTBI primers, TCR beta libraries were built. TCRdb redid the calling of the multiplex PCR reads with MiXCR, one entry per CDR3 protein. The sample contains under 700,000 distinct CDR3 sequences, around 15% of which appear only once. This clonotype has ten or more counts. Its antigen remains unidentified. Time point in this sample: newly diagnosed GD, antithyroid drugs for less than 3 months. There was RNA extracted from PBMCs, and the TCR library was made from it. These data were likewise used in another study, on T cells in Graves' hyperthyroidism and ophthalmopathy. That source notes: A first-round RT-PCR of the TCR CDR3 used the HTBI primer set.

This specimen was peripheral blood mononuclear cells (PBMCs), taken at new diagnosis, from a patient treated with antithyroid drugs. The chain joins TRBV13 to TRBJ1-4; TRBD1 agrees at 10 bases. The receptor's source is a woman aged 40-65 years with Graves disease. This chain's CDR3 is CASRRQGAGEKLFF. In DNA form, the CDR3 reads TGTGCCAGCAGACGACAGGGGGCAGGGGAAAAACTGTTTTTT.